Each of the 16 T cell receptor beta chains below was sequenced from the same sample in a study of blood T cell repertoires in COVID-19. The protocol was immunoSEQ multiplex PCR, while the TCRdb copy is restricted to in-frame clones and leaves out a portion. Seen here are 170,000 or so clones, around 86% observed once, and the top ten hold about 8.3%. The sequencing input was peripheral blood. The receptors here all came from a woman aged 70-85 years with COVID-19, enrolled during active disease.

This clone was observed a single time. The gene calls are TRBV30 and TRBJ2-1, with TRBD1 matching over 11 bases. Trimming removed 4 bases from V and 7 bases from J; junction bases left unmatched: 3. Germline V lookup: CDR1 GTSNPN, CDR2 SVGIG (reference sequence). This CDR3 comprises 13 residues. The chain's CDR3 is CAWNRDRGNEQFF. Written as DNA, the CDR3 is TGTGCCTGGAATCGGGACAGGGGGAATGAGCAGTTCTTC.

The J gene is TRBJ1-2, the V gene TRBV11-2; no reliable D call. The CDR3 is 13 amino acids. CDR1 and CDR2 from the germline V gene are SGHAT and FQNNGV. V was cut by 0 bases and J by 6 bases, with 8 bases left in between. CDR3 coding DNA: TGTGCCAGCAGCTTAGATAGGGAGGATGGCTACACCTTC. Translated, it gives CASSLDREDGYTF.

This clone came up once. The genes are TRBV7-9 and TRBJ2-7; 7 bases match TRBD2. CDR3 length: 14 residues. CDR1 SEHNR and CDR2 FQNEAQ come from the germline V gene (reference sequence). V lost 5 bases to trimming and J lost 4 bases; unmatched junction nucleotides: 8. The DNA of the CDR3 is TGTGCCAGCAGCACCCGAGGGCGGGGGTACGAGCAGTACTTC. Its translation is CASSTRGRGYEQYF. The entire variable domain, with the rest obtained from reference TRBV7-9 and TRBJ2-7, is as follows: DTGVSQNPRHKITKRGQNVTFRCDPISEHNRLYWYRQTLGQGPEFLTYFQNEAQLEKSRLLSDRFSAERPKGSFSTLEIQRTEQGDSAMYLCASSTRGRGYEQYFGPGTRLTVT.

The genes are TRBV28 and TRBJ1-5; D might be TRBD1 (5 bases). CDR3 length: 16 amino acids. V was trimmed by 5 bases and J by 4 bases, leaving 18 bases between them. The germline V gene encodes CDR1 MDHEN and CDR2 SYDVKM. DNA for the CDR3: TGTGCCAGCAGTCCCTTCTCGACAGCTATAAATCAGCCCCAGCATTTT. It is translated as CASSPFSTAINQPQHF.

V gene TRBV6-2 or TRBV6-3 combines with J gene TRBJ2-2, with 9 nucleotides matching TRBD1. The CDR3 is 15 residues long. The junction had 4 bases not matched to a gene; V was cut back by 5 bases and J by 3 bases. The germline V gene encodes CDR1 MNHEY and CDR2 SVGEGT. CDR3 in amino acids: CASSHRDRDTGELFF. CDR3 bases: TGTGCCAGCAGTCACCGGGACAGGGACACCGGGGAGCTGTTTTTT.

The chain joins TRBV10-1 to TRBJ1-1; weak D call: TRBD1 (5 bases). The germline CDR1 and CDR2 sequences are WNHNN and SYGVQD (reference sequence). V was trimmed by 0 bases and J by 7 bases, leaving 12 bases between them. The CDR3 has 14 residues. The CDR3: CASSESWQGVEAFF. In DNA form, the CDR3 reads TGCGCCAGCAGTGAGTCGTGGCAGGGTGTTGAAGCTTTCTTT.

The chain employs TRBV18 and TRBJ2-5, with D possibly TRBD1 on 6 matching bases. The CDR3 runs 14 residues. Germline V gene sequence: CDR1 KGHSH, CDR2 LQKENI. Trimming cost V 5 bases and J 5 bases, with 15 bases left between them. The CDR3 reads CASSLGAQRETQYF. The DNA for the CDR3 is TGTGCCAGCTCATTGGGGGCTCAGAGGGAGACCCAGTACTTC.

The chain recombines TRBV6-5 with TRBJ2-5; D might be TRBD2 (5 bases). Germline loops: CDR1 MNHEY, CDR2 SVGAGI. Trimming took 7 bases from V and 1 from J, leaving 16 bases between them. The CDR3 extends over 15 amino acids. The CDR3 spells CASKSGRSLQETQYF. The CDR3 region has the DNA TGTGCCAGCAAATCGGGGAGATCTCTCCAAGAGACCCAGTACTTC.

This clone was seen only a few times. The rearrangement links TRBV7-6 to TRBJ2-5; the match to TRBD1 covers 7 bases. CDR1 is SGHVS and CDR2 is FNYEAQ in the germline V gene. Trimming removed 2 bases from V and 2 bases from J; junction bases left unmatched: 8. The CDR3 has 16 residues. The CDR3 sequence is CASSLSGAGGQETQYF. CDR3 bases: TGTGCCAGCAGCTTATCTGGGGCAGGGGGACAAGAGACCCAGTACTTC. The whole variable domain, remainder taken from reference TRBV7-6 and TRBJ2-5, is GAGVSQSPRYKVTKRGQDVALRCDPISGHVSLYWYRQALGQGPEFLTYFNYEAQQDKSGLPNDRFSAERPEGSISTLTIQRTEQRDSAMYRCASSLSGAGGQETQYFGPGTRLLVL.

The chain has TRBV5-6 and TRBJ2-3; D is unresolved. The length of the CDR3 is 11 residues. CDR1 and CDR2 (germline): SGHDT, YYEEEE. Trimming took off 1 base at V and 6 bases at J, with 3 bases between the two ends. CDR3 region: CASSLSDTQYF. Written as DNA, the CDR3 is TGTGCCAGCAGCTTGTCGGATACGCAGTATTTT.

The J gene is TRBJ1-1, the V gene TRBV19; 7 nucleotides line up with TRBD1. V trimming: 0 bases; J trimming: 10 bases; junction bases outside the gene matches: 8. The germline CDR1 and CDR2 sequences are LNHDA and SQIVND (reference sequence). CDR3 size: 14 residues. The CDR3 is CASSIDPNRGIAFF. The CDR3 DNA reads as TGTGCCAGTAGTATAGATCCGAACAGGGGTATAGCTTTCTTT.

This sequence joins TRBV19 and TRBJ1-5; D ambiguous. Between the trimmed V and J ends, which lost 4 bases and 4 bases, there was a span of 8 bases. Germline values: CDR1 LNHDA, CDR2 SQIVND (reference sequence). This CDR3 spans 13 amino acids. The CDR3 coding sequence is TGTGCCAGTAGTACCCTCCGGAATCAGCCCCAGCATTTT. Protein sequence: CASSTLRNQPQHF. Together with reference TRBV19 and TRBJ1-5, the CDR3 gives the full variable domain: DGGITQSPKYLFRKEGQNVTLSCEQNLNHDAMYWYRQDPGQGLRLIYYSQIVNDFQKGDIAEGYSVSREKKESFPLTVTSAQKNPTAFYLCASSTLRNQPQHFGDGTRLSIL.

This clone turned up a few times. The V call is TRBV19, the J call TRBJ2-3; 10 bases are shared with TRBD2. The CDR3 loop spans 16 amino acids. Unmatched junction bases numbered 5, after V lost 3 bases and J lost 2 bases. In germline, CDR1 is LNHDA, CDR2 SQIVND (reference sequence). The chain's CDR3 is CASSIGTSVTTDTQYF. Written as DNA, the CDR3 is TGTGCCAGTAGTATTGGGACTAGCGTAACCACAGATACGCAGTATTTT.

V usage is TRBV28 and J usage is TRBJ1-1; D may be TRBD1 (6 bases). Germline CDR1 and CDR2: MDHEN and SYDVKM. V lost 6 bases, J lost 6 bases, and 23 bases lay in between. CDR3 length: 16 residues. Here the CDR3 DNA reads TGTGCCAGCAGCTTTATCAGGCCGGGGGGCTTGGCTGAAGCTTTCTTT. Translated, it gives CASSFIRPGGLAEAFF.

The chain has TRBV5-1 and TRBJ2-2, with 10 bases aligning to TRBD2. CDR1 SGHRS and CDR2 YFSETQ come from the germline V gene. This CDR3 region has 17 residues. V lost 0 bases, J lost 4 bases, and 6 bases stayed unmatched. The CDR3 nucleotides read TGCGCCAGCAGCTTGGCAGCGGGAGGGCCCGGCACCGGGGAGCTGTTTTTT. The encoded protein is CASSLAAGGPGTGELFF.

The chain uses TRBV18 and TRBJ1-1, with 7 bases lining up with TRBD1. V gave up 3 bases and J gave up 1 base; unmatched junction bases: 5. CDR1 KGHSH and CDR2 LQKENI come from the germline V gene. This CDR3 region has 15 residues. The CDR3 reads CASSPRGQPNTEAFF. In nucleotides, the CDR3 is TGTGCCAGCTCACCCAGGGGACAGCCGAACACTGAAGCTTTCTTT.